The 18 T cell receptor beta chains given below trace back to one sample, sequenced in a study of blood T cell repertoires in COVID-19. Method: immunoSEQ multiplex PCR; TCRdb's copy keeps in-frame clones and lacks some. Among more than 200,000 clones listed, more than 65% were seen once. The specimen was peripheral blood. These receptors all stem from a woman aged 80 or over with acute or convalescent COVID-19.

CDR3 sequence: CASSPQYEQYF. DNA for the CDR3: TGTGCCAGCAGTCCCCAATACGAGCAGTACTTC. The genes are TRBV27 and TRBJ2-7; D is unclear. The germline V gene has CDR1 MNHEY and CDR2 SMNVEV (reference sequence). Trimming pared 5 bases from V and 4 bases from J, leaving 6 bases between. The CDR3 covers 11 residues.

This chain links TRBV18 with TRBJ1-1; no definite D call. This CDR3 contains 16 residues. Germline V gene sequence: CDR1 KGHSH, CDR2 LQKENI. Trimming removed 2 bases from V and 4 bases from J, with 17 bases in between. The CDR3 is CASSPKGQARGTEAFF. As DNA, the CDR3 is TGTGCCAGCTCACCAAAAGGTCAGGCACGGGGCACTGAAGCTTTCTTT.

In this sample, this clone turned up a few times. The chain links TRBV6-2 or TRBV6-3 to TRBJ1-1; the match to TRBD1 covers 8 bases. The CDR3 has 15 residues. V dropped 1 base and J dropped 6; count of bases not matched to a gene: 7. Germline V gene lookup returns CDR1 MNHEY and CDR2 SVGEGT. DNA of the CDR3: TGTGCCAGCAGTTACTTAGGCAGGGGGCACGCTGAAGCTTTCTTT. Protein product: CASSYLGRGHAEAFF.

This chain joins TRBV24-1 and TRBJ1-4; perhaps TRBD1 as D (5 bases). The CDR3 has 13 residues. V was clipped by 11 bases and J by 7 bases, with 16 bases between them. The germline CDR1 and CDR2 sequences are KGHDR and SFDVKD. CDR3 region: CAISRGSGEKLFF. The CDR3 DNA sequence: TGTGCCATCTCTCGGGGGTCCGGTGAAAAACTGTTTTTT.

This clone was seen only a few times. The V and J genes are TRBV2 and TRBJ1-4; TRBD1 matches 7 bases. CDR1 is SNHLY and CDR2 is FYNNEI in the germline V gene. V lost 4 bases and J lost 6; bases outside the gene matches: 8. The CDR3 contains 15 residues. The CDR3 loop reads CASSGRDRDDEKLFF. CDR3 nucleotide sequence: TGTGCCAGCAGTGGTCGAGACAGGGATGATGAAAAACTGTTTTTT.

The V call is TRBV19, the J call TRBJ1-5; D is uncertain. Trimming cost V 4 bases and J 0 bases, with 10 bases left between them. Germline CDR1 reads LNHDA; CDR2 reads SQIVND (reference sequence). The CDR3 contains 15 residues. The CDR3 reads CASSRSTYSNQPQHF. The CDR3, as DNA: TGTGCCAGTAGTAGGAGTACGTATAGCAATCAGCCCCAGCATTTT.

CDR3 DNA: TGTGCCAGCAGAATTTATACTGGGTCAGGTGGGGCCAACGTCCTGACTTTC. Translation: CASRIYTGSGGANVLTF. The chain uses TRBV28 and TRBJ2-6; D remains unclear. Per germline, CDR1 MDHEN and CDR2 SYDVKM. CDR3 length: 17 residues. Trimming took 6 bases from V and 3 from J, leaving 18 bases between them.

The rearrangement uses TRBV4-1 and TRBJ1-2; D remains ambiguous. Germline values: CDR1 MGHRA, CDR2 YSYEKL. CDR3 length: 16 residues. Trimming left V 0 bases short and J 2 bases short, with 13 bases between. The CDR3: CASSQDFEGTNYGYTF. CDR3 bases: TGCGCCAGCAGCCAAGATTTCGAGGGAACCAACTATGGCTACACCTTC.

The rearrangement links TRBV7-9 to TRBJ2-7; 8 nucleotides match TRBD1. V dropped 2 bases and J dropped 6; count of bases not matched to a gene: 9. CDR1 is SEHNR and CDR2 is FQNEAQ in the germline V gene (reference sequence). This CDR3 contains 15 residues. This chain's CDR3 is CASSLRTGHGSEQYF. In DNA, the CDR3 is TGTGCCAGCAGCTTAAGGACAGGGCATGGGTCCGAGCAGTACTTC.

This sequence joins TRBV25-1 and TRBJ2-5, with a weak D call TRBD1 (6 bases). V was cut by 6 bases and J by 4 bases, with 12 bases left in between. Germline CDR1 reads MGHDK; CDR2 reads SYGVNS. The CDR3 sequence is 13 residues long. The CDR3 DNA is TGTGCCAGCAGGTGGGGGCTTGTAGAGACCCAGTACTTC. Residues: CASRWGLVETQYF. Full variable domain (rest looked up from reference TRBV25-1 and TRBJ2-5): EADIYQTPRYLVIGTGKKITLECSQTMGHDKMYWYQQDPGMELHLIHYSYGVNSTEKGDLSSESTVSRIRTEHFPLTLESARPSHTSQYLCASRWGLVETQYFGPGTRLLVL.

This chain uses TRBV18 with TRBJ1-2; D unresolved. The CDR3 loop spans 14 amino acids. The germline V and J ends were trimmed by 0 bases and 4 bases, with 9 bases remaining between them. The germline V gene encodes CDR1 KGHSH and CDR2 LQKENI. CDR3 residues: CASSPPAAAYGYTF. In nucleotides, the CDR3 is TGTGCCAGCTCACCACCGGCGGCGGCCTATGGCTACACCTTC.

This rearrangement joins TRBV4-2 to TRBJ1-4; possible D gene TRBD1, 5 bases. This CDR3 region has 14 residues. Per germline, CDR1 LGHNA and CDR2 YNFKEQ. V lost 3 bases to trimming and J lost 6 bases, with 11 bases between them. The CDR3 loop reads CASSQGEVDEKLFF. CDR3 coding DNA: TGTGCCAGCAGCCAGGGGGAGGTAGATGAAAAACTGTTTTTT.

The CDR3 bases are TGTGCCAGCAGTGTGAGGAGGGGCAGGGGGGCAACTGAAGCTTTCTTT. It codes for CASSVRRGRGATEAFF. This chain uses TRBV6-1 with TRBJ1-1, with 7 bases fitting TRBD1. Germline CDR1 and CDR2: MNHNS and SASEGT. The CDR3 covers 16 residues. The J segment lost 5 bases and the V segment lost 4 bases, leaving 13 bases of the junction unmatched.

CDR3 residues: CASSQAHNQPQHF. In DNA, the CDR3 is TGTGCCAGCAGCCAAGCCCATAATCAGCCCCAGCATTTT. This chain joins TRBV3-1 (or the pseudogene TRBV3-2) and TRBJ1-5, with D uncertain. Trimming pared 1 base from V and 4 bases from J, leaving 5 bases between. Germline V gives CDR1 LGHDT, CDR2 YNNKEL (reference sequence). This CDR3 comprises 13 residues.

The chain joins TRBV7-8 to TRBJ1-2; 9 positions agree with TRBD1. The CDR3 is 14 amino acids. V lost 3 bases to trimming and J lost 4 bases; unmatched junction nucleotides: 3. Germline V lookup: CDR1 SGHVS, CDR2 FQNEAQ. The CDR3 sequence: CASSFGTGPYGYTF. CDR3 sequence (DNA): TGTGCCAGCAGCTTCGGGACAGGGCCCTATGGCTACACCTTC.

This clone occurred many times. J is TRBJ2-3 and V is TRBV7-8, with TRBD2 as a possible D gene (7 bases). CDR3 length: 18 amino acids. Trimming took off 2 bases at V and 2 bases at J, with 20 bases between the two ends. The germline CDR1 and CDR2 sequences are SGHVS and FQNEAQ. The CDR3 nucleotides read TGTGCCAGCAGCTTACTTGGTGGGGGGGCGGATTTCACAGATACGCAGTATTTT. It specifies CASSLLGGGADFTDTQYF. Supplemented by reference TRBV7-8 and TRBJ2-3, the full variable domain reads GAGVSQSPRYKVAKRGQDVALRCDPISGHVSLFWYQQALGQGPEFLTYFQNEAQLDKSGLPSDRFFAERPEGSVSTLKIQRTQQEDSAVYLCASSLLGGGADFTDTQYFGPGTRLTVL.

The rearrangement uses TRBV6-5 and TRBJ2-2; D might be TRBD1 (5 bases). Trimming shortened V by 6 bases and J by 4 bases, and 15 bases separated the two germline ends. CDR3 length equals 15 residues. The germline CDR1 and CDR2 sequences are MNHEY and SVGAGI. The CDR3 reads CASRTADSRTGELFF. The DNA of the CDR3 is TGTGCCAGCAGGACAGCAGATAGCCGCACCGGGGAGCTGTTTTTT.

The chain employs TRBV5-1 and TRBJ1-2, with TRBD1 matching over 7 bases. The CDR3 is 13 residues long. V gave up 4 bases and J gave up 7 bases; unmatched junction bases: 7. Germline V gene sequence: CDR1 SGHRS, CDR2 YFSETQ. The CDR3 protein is CASSPDRVAGYTF. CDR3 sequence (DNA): TGCGCCAGCAGCCCCGACAGGGTGGCTGGCTACACCTTC.